This TCR beta chain comes out of a study of shared clonotypes between healthy human individuals. Study-level background: Ranging from 18 to 49 in age, donors were a couple of women and three men. Regarding the study as a whole: The represented genetic and exposure-history diversity was limited by the small number of donors.

This clone has only one observation. Its target is not known. The germline V gene encodes CDR1 SQVTM and CDR2 ANQGSEA. The CDR3 runs 17 residues. Only in-frame clones appear in the TCRdb table, and some are missing; sequencing was by immunoSEQ multiplex PCR. The sample shows about 510,000 clones, 90% to 97% of them seen only once. The receptor was isolated from a woman between 25 and 40 years old in good health. Material for sequencing was naive CD4+ T cells sorted from blood. Subset in this sample: CD45RA+ positively selected. The chain recombines TRBV29-1 with TRBJ1-1; a possible D gene is TRBD1 (5 bases). The CDR3 protein is CIPVMSRQGGMNTEAFF. The CDR3 nucleotides read TGCATACCCGTTATGTCGCGGCAGGGAGGGATGAACACTGAAGCTTTCTTT.